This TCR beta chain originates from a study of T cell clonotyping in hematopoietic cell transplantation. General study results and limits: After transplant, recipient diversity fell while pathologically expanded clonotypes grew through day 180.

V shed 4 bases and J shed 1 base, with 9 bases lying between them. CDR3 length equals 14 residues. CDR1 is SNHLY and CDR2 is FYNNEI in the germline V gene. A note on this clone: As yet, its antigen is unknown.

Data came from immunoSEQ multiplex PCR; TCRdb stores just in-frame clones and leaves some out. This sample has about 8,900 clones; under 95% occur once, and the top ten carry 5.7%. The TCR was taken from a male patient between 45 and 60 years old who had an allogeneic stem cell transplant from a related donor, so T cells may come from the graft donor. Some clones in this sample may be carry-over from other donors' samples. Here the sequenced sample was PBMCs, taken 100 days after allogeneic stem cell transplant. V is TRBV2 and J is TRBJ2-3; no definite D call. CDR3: CASSVFGGTDTQYF. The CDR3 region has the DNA TGTGCCAGCAGTGTCTTTGGGGGCACAGATACGCAGTATTTT.